This entry describes one T cell receptor beta chain. Antigen specificity is unknown. Libraries were prepared by immunoSEQ multiplex PCR; TCRdb keeps only in-frame clonotypes and omits some of them. This sample carries 70,000 to 95,000 clones, 82% of them seen once, and the ten largest clones take roughly 7%. The sample originates from a study of radiation and T cells in renal cell carcinoma. Indicated time point: baseline pretreatment blood. The treatment was: 15 Gy SBRT to primary tumor, nephrectomy 4 weeks later. This renal cell carcinoma was of the clear cell type. Broader study findings: Baseline intratumoral clonotype presence is unknown without pretreatment biopsies.

The CDR3 length is 14 residues. The J segment lost 4 bases and the V segment lost 6 bases, leaving 8 bases of the junction unmatched. Germline CDR1 reads MNHEY; CDR2 reads SVGAGI. The J gene is TRBJ1-2, the V gene TRBV6-5; 7 bases match TRBD1. This TCR came from a man aged 60-69 years with renal cell carcinoma. Sequenced here: blood, sampled from a patient whose treatment included radiotherapy and nephrectomy. This chain's CDR3 is CASSLGQAGYGYTF. CDR3 DNA sequence: TGTGCCAGCAGCCTCGGACAGGCTGGCTATGGCTACACCTTC.